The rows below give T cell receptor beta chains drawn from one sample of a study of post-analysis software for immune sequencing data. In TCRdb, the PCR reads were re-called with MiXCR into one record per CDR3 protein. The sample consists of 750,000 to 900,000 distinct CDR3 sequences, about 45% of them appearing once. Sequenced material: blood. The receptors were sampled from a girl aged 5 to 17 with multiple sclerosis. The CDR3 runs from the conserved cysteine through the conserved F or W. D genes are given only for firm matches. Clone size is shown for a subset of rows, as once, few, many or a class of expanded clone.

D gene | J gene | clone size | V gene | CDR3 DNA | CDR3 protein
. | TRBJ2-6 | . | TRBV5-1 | TGCGCTAGCAGCCGTTGGACAGAGCCTGGTGGGGCCAACGTCCTGACTTTC | CASSRWTEPGGANVLTF
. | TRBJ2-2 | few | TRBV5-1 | TGCGCCAGCAGTCCCGGGACGATAAACACCGGGGAGCTGTTTTTT | CASSPGTINTGELFF
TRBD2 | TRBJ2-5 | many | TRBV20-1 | TGCAGTGCCCCAAGCGGGAACAGCCAAGAGACCCAGTACTTC | CSAPSGNSQETQYF
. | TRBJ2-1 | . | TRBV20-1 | TGCAGTGCTGTCGGGAGAATCTCCTACAATGAGCAGTTCTTC | CSAVGRISYNEQFF
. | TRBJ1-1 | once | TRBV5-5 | TGTGCCAGCAACCCGAGCTGGGGGGCTGAAGCTTTCTTT | CASNPSWGAEAFF
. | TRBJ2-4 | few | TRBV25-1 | TGTGCCAGCGGCGGAGACATTCAGTACTTC | CASGGDIQYF
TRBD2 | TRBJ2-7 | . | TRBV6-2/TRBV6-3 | TGTGCCACTCATCTAGCGGCGGGAACCTACGAGCAGTACTTC | CATHLAAGTYEQYF
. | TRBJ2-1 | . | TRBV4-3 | TGCGCCAGCAGCGAAGTAGGGCTAGCAGGTGAGCAGTTCTTC | CASSEVGLAGEQFF
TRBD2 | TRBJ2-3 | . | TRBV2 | TGTGCCAGCAGTGAAGGCGGGAGGTCACAGGTTACGCAGTATTTT | CASSEGGRSQVTQYF
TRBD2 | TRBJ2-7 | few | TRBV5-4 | TGTGCCAGCAGCTCCGGGGGGTTAGCGGGAGGGCCCGAGCAGTACTTC | CASSSGGLAGGPEQYF
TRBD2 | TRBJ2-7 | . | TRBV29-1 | TGCAGCGTTTTGGAGCGGGAGGGTCCCTACGAGCAGTACTTC | CSVLEREGPYEQYF
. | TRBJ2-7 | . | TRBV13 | TGTGCCAGCAGCTTAGTAGGCCCCGAGCAGTACTTC | CASSLVGPEQYF
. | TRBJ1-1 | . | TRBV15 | TGTGCCACCAGCAGAGATCGGGGGATGAGTGGGAGGGTCGGCACTGAAGCTTTCTTT | CATSRDRGMSGRVGTEAFF
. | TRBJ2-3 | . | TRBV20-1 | TGCAGTGCTAGGCTTGGGGCAGATACGCAGTATTTT | CSARLGADTQYF
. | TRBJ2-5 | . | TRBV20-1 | TGCAGTGCTAGAGATCGCCGGGAGCCCCAAGAGACCCAGTACTTC | CSARDRREPQETQYF
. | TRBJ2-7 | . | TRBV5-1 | TGCGCCAGCAGCTTGGTGACAATCGACGAGCAGTACTTC | CASSLVTIDEQYF
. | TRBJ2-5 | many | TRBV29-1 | TGCAGCGTGGGGGTAGAGACCCAGTACTTC | CSVGVETQYF
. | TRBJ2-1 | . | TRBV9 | TGTGCCAGCAGCACCCGGGACCCTGACAATGAGCAGTTCTTC | CASSTRDPDNEQFF
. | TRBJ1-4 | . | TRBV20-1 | TGCAGTGCCAGTGAGGCAGTAACTAATGAAAAACTGTTTTTT | CSASEAVTNEKLFF
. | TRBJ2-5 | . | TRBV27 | TGTGCCAGCAGTTTATGGGTCTCGGGGGCCCAGTACTTC | CASSLWVSGAQYF
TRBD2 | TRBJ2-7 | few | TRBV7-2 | TGTGCCAGCAGCACCGTTGGACTAGCGGGAGCCTACGAGCAGTACTTC | CASSTVGLAGAYEQYF
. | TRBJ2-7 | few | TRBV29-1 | TGCAGCGTGAGCCCGCCCCCCGAGCAGTACTTC | CSVSPPPEQYF
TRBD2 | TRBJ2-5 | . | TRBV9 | TGTGCCAGCAGTGACCTCCATAGCGGGAGGGTAGAGACCCAGTACTTC | CASSDLHSGRVETQYF
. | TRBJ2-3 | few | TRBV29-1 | TGCAGCGTAGCTGGAGGGGACGGTAGCACAGATACGCAGTATTTT | CSVAGGDGSTDTQYF
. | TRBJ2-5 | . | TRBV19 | TGTGCCAGTAGTATAACAAGCGAAGAGACCCAGTACTTC | CASSITSEETQYF
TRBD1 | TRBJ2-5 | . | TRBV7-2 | TGTGCCAGCAGCTTAGCTCCTTTGGGACAGGGGGGTTACCAAGAGACCCAGTACTTC | CASSLAPLGQGGYQETQYF
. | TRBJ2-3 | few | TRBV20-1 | TGCAGTGCTAGAGGTGGTGCAGGCGCAGATACGCAGTATTTT | CSARGGAGADTQYF
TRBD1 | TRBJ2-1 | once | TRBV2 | TGTGCCAGCAGCCACCCCGGGACAGGGGGCGATGAGCAGTTCTTC | CASSHPGTGGDEQFF
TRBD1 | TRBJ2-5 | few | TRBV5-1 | TGCGCCAGCAGCTTTACCGGACAGGGGGAGCAGTACTTC | CASSFTGQGEQYF
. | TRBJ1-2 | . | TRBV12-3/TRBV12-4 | TGTGCCAGCAGTTTAGATCCTTATGGCTACACCTTC | CASSLDPYGYTF
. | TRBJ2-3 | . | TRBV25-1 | TGTGCCAGCAGTGATTTTAGTGGGCGGGGAGCAGATACGCAGTATTTT | CASSDFSGRGADTQYF
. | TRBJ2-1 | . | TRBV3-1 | TGTGCCAGCAGCCAAGACGGTTCGGGCCCTTTAGGAAATGAGCAGTTCTTC | CASSQDGSGPLGNEQFF
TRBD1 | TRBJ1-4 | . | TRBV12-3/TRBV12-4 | TGTGCCAGCAGTTCCCTCCTACCCCGGACAGGGGGAGAAACAGCTACTAATGAAAAACTGTTTTTT | CASSSLLPRTGGETATNEKLFF
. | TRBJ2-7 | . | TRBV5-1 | TGCACCAGCAGCTTGTACGGCGCTCCCTACGAGCAGTACTTC | CTSSLYGAPYEQYF
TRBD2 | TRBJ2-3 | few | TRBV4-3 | TGCGCCAGCAGCCAAGATTTTGGGCTAGCGGGAGACGATACGCAGTATTTT | CASSQDFGLAGDDTQYF
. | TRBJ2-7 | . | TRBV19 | TGTGCCAGTAGTGATGATGGGCACCCCTACGAGCAGTACTTC | CASSDDGHPYEQYF
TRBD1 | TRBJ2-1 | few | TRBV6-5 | TGTGCCAGCAGTTACGATTCCGGGACAGCTTACAATGAGCAGTTCTTC | CASSYDSGTAYNEQFF
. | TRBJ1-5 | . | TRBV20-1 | TGCAGTGCACCCGGGACCGGGGGCCAGCCCCAGCATTTT | CSAPGTGGQPQHF
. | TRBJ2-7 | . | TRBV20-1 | TGCAGTCAATACAGGGTGCGAGAGCAGTACTTC | CSQYRVREQYF
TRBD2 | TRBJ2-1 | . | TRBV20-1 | TGCAGTGCAGGGACAGCGGGACTAGCGGGAGACAATGAGCAGTTCTTC | CSAGTAGLAGDNEQFF